The entry that follows covers one T cell receptor beta chain sequence. These data are taken from a study of cytomegalovirus exposure and HLA in healthy donors. PCR primers comprised 60 Vbeta and 13 Jbeta primers. Repertoires were generated with immunoSEQ multiplex PCR, while TCRdb's copy carries only in-frame clones and drops some. The sample has under 200,000 clones; nearly 80% are singletons. Germline CDR1 reads LNHDA; CDR2 reads SQIVND (reference sequence). J gave up 4 bases and V 11 bases, and 16 bases lay outside the gene matches. The length of the CDR3 is 15 residues. The chain carries TRBV19 and TRBJ1-2, with 7 bases that match TRBD1. The TCR sequence derives from a woman in her thirties or forties in good health and CMV-seronegative. The sequenced sample consisted of PBMCs. CDR3 sequence (DNA): TGTGCCTTAAGGAATGGATTCTCAGGGGGCTATGGCTACACCTTC. It encodes CALRNGFSGGYGYTF.